This T cell receptor (beta chain) was sequenced for a study of blood T cell repertoires in COVID-19. Study-level background: From T cells, B-cell-depleted T cells, or PBMCs came the material, which was cDNA or gDNA.

In assigning cohorts, the study relied on participant-reported clinical history. This CDR3 region has 13 residues. Germline-derived CDR1 and CDR2 are GTSNPN and SVGIG (reference sequence). V shed 1 base and J shed 2 bases, with 8 bases lying between them. Produced via immunoSEQ multiplex PCR; TCRdb's table is partial and in-frame only. The table has around 450,000 clones, around 90% seen once. The clonotype originates from a young woman who had recovered from COVID-19. Sequences were obtained from PBMCs or T cells enriched from blood (not recorded which). The genes are TRBV30 and TRBJ1-2; D is undetermined. The DNA for the CDR3 is TGTGCCTGGAGTGGAGGGTACAACTATGGCTACACCTTC. This codes for CAWSGGYNYGYTF.